The 28 T cell receptor beta chains in this list originate from one sample, sequenced in a study of early T cells in non-severe SARS-CoV-2 infection. MiXCR was run by TCRdb on the 5' RACE reads, yielding one entry per CDR3 protein. The profile shows roughly 61,000 distinct CDR3 sequences, roughly a tenth of them singletons. The sample consisted of whole blood. All receptors derive from an adult who was a healthcare worker with PCR-confirmed SARS-CoV-2 infection or an uninfected control (not recorded which).

This clonotype occurred many times. The rearrangement links TRBV19 to TRBJ1-5; perhaps TRBD1 as D (6 bases). Per germline, CDR1 LNHDA and CDR2 SQIVND (reference sequence). Between the trimmed V and J ends, which lost 8 bases and 0 bases, there was a span of 11 bases. The CDR3 loop spans 14 amino acids. CDR3 DNA sequence: TGTGCCAGTTACGACAGGCGTAGCAATCAGCCCCAGCATTTT. It codes for CASYDRRSNQPQHF.

There are many counts of this clonotype. V is TRBV12-2 and J is TRBJ2-1; the table gives TRBD2 as D, unverified against the DNA. TRBV12-2 is listed as a pseudogene. This CDR3 is 16 amino acids long. CDR3 residues: CASRLGGVTLNNEQFF. The CDR3 DNA reads TGTGCAAGTCGCTTAGGGGGAGTAACCCTCAACAATGAGCAGTTCTTC.

This clonotype has only a few counts. This sequence joins TRBV6-2 or TRBV6-3 and TRBJ2-4; D is possibly TRBD2 (6 bases). Germline CDR1 is MNHEY and CDR2 is SVGEGT. The CDR3 consists of 12 residues. Trimming removed 4 bases at V and 6 bases at J, with 7 bases between. CDR3 residues: CASSSGGNIQYF. DNA for the CDR3: TGTGCCAGCAGTTCCGGGGGAAACATTCAGTACTTC.

The chain uses TRBV6-5 and TRBJ2-6; 10 bases fit TRBD2. The germline V gene encodes CDR1 MNHEY and CDR2 SVGAGI. J gave up 4 bases and V 5 bases, and 17 bases lay outside the gene matches. The CDR3 consists of 20 residues. This chain's CDR3 is CASSNPGATSGSYGANVLTF. The CDR3 DNA follows: TGTGCCAGCAGTAACCCAGGGGCGACTAGCGGGTCCTACGGGGCCAACGTCCTGACTTTC.

This clonotype was observed many times. The chain joins TRBV12-3 or TRBV12-4 to TRBJ2-6, with D uncertain. The CDR3 totals 11 residues. V gave up 10 bases and J gave up 6 bases, with 7 bases separating them. The CDR3, as DNA: TGTGCCATAGACCAGGCCAACGTCCTGACTTTC. Translated: CAIDQANVLTF.

This clonotype was recorded at least ten times. The V call is TRBV20-1, the J call TRBJ2-1; 10 positions agree with TRBD2. J gave up 9 bases and V 6 bases, and 14 bases lay outside the gene matches. This CDR3 comprises 15 residues. Germline lookup yields CDR1 DFQATT and CDR2 SNEGSKA (reference sequence). The CDR3, as DNA: TGCAGTGCCATCAGGAACTTAGCGGGAGGTGGTGAGCAGTTCTTC. Amino acid sequence: CSAIRNLAGGGEQFF.

In regard to this clonotype: A much larger clone sits a single nucleotide away, making a read error possible. This chain joins TRBV6-5 and TRBJ2-7; TRBD2 might be the D (6 bases). This CDR3 has 15 residues. The germline V gene encodes CDR1 MNHEY and CDR2 SVGAGI. Written as DNA, the CDR3 is TGTACCAGCAGTTACCTTTCGGGGGAATCGTCACGGCAGTACTTC. It translates to CTSSYLSGESSRQYF.

On this clonotype: A clone one base away is much larger, so this may be a read error. This chain uses TRBV12-3 or TRBV12-4 with TRBJ2-1, with no clear D. The CDR3 sequence is 12 residues long. CDR3 residues: CANSFWSSEQFF. The CDR3 DNA follows: TGTGCCAACAGTTTTTGGTCTTCGGAGCAGTTCTTC.

This clonotype came up a few times. J is TRBJ2-1 and V is TRBV3-1; D may match TRBD1 or TRBD2 (5 bases each). Trimming took 4 bases from V and 2 from J, leaving 21 bases between them. The CDR3 has 18 amino acids. From germline, CDR1 is LGHDT and CDR2 YNNKEL (reference sequence). Here the CDR3 DNA reads TGTGCCAGCAGCCTTACTTGGGGGAGAGGGCCAGCCTACAATGAGCAGTTCTTC. Its translation: CASSLTWGRGPAYNEQFF.

This clonotype was seen repeatedly, ten times or more. The chain uses TRBV5-1 and TRBJ2-7; weak D call: TRBD1 (6 bases). The CDR3 is 16 residues long. Trimming pared 4 bases from V and 7 bases from J, leaving 24 bases between. Germline CDR1 SGHRS, CDR2 YFSETQ. Here the CDR3 reads CASSQNMGTSGGEQYF. The CDR3 DNA sequence: TGCGCCAGCAGCCAAAATATGGGGACATCAGGAGGAGAGCAGTACTTC. Full variable domain (missing parts from reference TRBV5-1 and TRBJ2-7): KAGVTQTPRYLIKTRGQQVTLSCSPISGHRSVSWYQQTPGQGLQFLFEYFSETQRNKGNFPGRFSGRQFSNSRSEMNVSTLELGDSALYLCASSQNMGTSGGEQYFGPGTRLTVT.

Ten or more counts support this clonotype. The chain couples TRBV7-3 to TRBJ2-5; possible D gene TRBD1, 6 bases. Germline CDR1 SGHTA, CDR2 FQGTGA. Trimming pared 6 bases from V and 4 bases from J, leaving 15 bases between. This CDR3 contains 14 residues. The CDR3, as DNA: TGTGCCAGCAGTCAGAGGGGGTCGATAGAGACCCAGTACTTC. It specifies CASSQRGSIETQYF.

Ten or more counts support this clonotype. The chain employs TRBV20-1 and TRBJ2-5, with D possibly being TRBD2 (5 bases). CDR1 and CDR2 (germline): DFQATT, SNEGSKA (reference sequence). V lost 2 bases and J 0 bases, leaving 13 bases between the germline ends. The CDR3 is made up of 15 amino acids. CDR3 sequence: CSARNAGEDQETQYF. As DNA, the CDR3 is TGCAGTGCTAGAAATGCCGGGGAAGACCAAGAGACCCAGTACTTC.

This clonotype was seen ten or more times. V is TRBV10-1 and J is TRBJ2-5; maybe TRBD2 (6 bases). The germline gives CDR1 WNHNN, CDR2 SYGVQD (reference sequence). This CDR3 is 13 amino acids long. V lost 6 bases and J 8 bases, leaving 16 bases between the germline ends. The CDR3 reads CASSSGGVDTQYF. CDR3 DNA sequence: TGCGCCAGCAGCTCCGGGGGTGTAGATACCCAGTACTTC.

This clonotype was detected ten times or more. V and J are TRBV7-3 and TRBJ2-7; 9 bases align to TRBD1. The CDR3 sequence is 14 residues long. Germline loops: CDR1 SGHTA, CDR2 FQGTGA. With V trimmed by 3 bases and J by 5 bases, 5 bases remained unmatched. The CDR3 here is CASSLTGGKNEQYF. CDR3 DNA sequence: TGTGCCAGCAGCTTGACAGGGGGTAAAAACGAGCAGTACTTC.

The V gene is TRBV20-1, the J gene TRBJ2-3; 9 nucleotides line up with TRBD2. Germline CDR1 and CDR2: DFQATT and SNEGSKA (reference sequence). J lost 4 bases, V lost 0 bases, and 11 bases had no gene match. The CDR3 runs to 17 residues. CDR3 protein: CSARDVGTSHSADTQYF. For the CDR3, the DNA is TGCAGTGCTAGAGATGTTGGGACTAGCCATAGCGCAGATACGCAGTATTTT.

This clonotype has at least ten counts. The chain has TRBV6-2 or TRBV6-3 and TRBJ1-1; D is perhaps TRBD1 (5 bases). Germline values: CDR1 MNHEY, CDR2 SVGEGT. The CDR3 covers 17 residues. Trimming stripped 2 bases from V and 2 bases from J, with 18 bases between. In nucleotides, the CDR3 is TGTGCCAGCAGTTACCTCCATCCGGGACGGCCTAACACTGAAGCTTTCTTT. Translating gives CASSYLHPGRPNTEAFF.

The CDR3 reads CASSYRTGGTDTQYF. The CDR3 DNA reads TGTGCCAGCAGCTACCGGACAGGCGGCACAGATACGCAGTATTTT. The chain combines TRBV7-2 with TRBJ2-3; the match to TRBD1 covers 7 bases. Germline CDR1 and CDR2: SGHTA and FQGNSA. The V and J ends lost 4 bases and 1 base, in that order; junction bases with no gene match: 5. The CDR3 is made up of 15 amino acids.

This clonotype appeared many times. The chain combines TRBV24-1 with TRBJ2-1; 11 bases map to TRBD2. V was pared by 4 bases and J by 2 bases, with 6 bases of the junction left unmatched. Germline CDR1 KGHDR, CDR2 SFDVKD. This CDR3 is built from 17 residues. The CDR3 nucleotides are TGTGCCACCAGTGACCCTATACTAGCGGGAGCCTACAATGAGCAGTTCTTC. Translation: CATSDPILAGAYNEQFF.

This clonotype was recorded many times. The V call is TRBV6-6, the J call TRBJ2-1, with 7 bases lining up with TRBD2. Germline V gene data show CDR1 as MNHNY and CDR2 as SVGAGI (reference sequence). This CDR3 region has 14 residues. V was clipped by 7 bases and J by 7 bases; unmatched bases: 10. CDR3 bases: TGTGCCAGCACCACGGGGGGAGTAGGGAATGAGCAGTTCTTC. This gives the protein CASTTGGVGNEQFF.

This clonotype was observed many times. The chain employs TRBV20-1 and TRBJ2-3; D not certain. Germline V gene sequence: CDR1 DFQATT, CDR2 SNEGSKA (reference sequence). V was shortened by 4 bases and J by 2 bases, with 19 bases between the two germline ends. The CDR3 sequence is 16 residues long. The CDR3 loop reads CSATDGVRVDTDTQYF. The CDR3 region has the DNA TGCAGTGCTACAGACGGAGTAAGGGTGGACACAGATACGCAGTATTTT.

Comment on this clonotype: The junction departs from germline at one end; a sequencing error may be responsible. The chain has TRBV7-8 and TRBJ1-5; D is uncertain. CDR1 is SGHVS, CDR2 FQNEAQ, per germline. CDR3 length: 13 amino acids. CDR3 coding DNA: TGTGCCAGCAGCATAGCGGCGGGTCAGCCCCAGCATTTT. This sequence encodes CASSIAAGQPQHF.

This clonotype was picked up a small number of times. The chain couples TRBV7-9 to TRBJ2-7; D remains ambiguous. Per the germline V gene, CDR1 is SEHNR and CDR2 is FQNEAQ (reference sequence). The CDR3 runs to 14 residues. V lost 5 bases, J lost 7 bases, and 18 bases lay in between. This CDR3 reads CASSNAYNLEEQYF. As DNA, the CDR3 is TGTGCCAGCAGCAACGCGTACAACCTTGAGGAGCAGTACTTC.

The chain links TRBV29-1 to TRBJ2-5; TRBD2 might be the D (6 bases). CDR1 and CDR2 (germline): SQVTM, ANQGSEA. V was pared by 8 bases and J by 5 bases, with 12 bases between. This CDR3 is 11 amino acids long. The CDR3 reads CSIIAVETQYF. CDR3 DNA sequence: TGCAGCATAATAGCGGTGGAGACCCAGTACTTC.

This clonotype was seen at least ten times. The chain carries TRBV6-2 or TRBV6-3 and TRBJ2-3; D is possibly TRBD1 (5 bases). This CDR3 is 16 amino acids long. The germline CDR1 and CDR2 sequences are MNHEY and SVGEGT. Trimming took 0 bases from V and 0 from J, leaving 10 bases between them. The DNA for the CDR3 is TGTGCCAGCAGTTACTCGTTTGCAGGGAGCACAGATACGCAGTATTTT. This codes for CASSYSFAGSTDTQYF.

This clonotype came up once. Just one base apart from a much larger clone, this may be a read error. The chain has TRBV2 and TRBJ2-1; TRBD1 matches 11 bases. This CDR3 region has 13 residues. Per the germline V gene, CDR1 is SNHLY and CDR2 is FYNNEI. In DNA, the CDR3 is TGTGCCAGCAGGGGACAGGGGGGGAATGAGCAGTTATTC. This codes for CASRGQGGNEQLF.

This clonotype occurred a few times. V is TRBV7-9 and J is TRBJ2-5; TRBD2 matches 14 bases. CDR1 SEHNR and CDR2 FQNEAQ come from the germline V gene (reference sequence). This CDR3 is built from 19 residues. Losses at the gene ends were 8 bases for V and 2 bases for J; bases not matched to a gene: 16. The CDR3 protein is CASLPGTSGRVQLQETQYF. The CDR3 DNA is TGTGCCAGCTTACCCGGGACTAGCGGGAGAGTACAACTGCAAGAGACCCAGTACTTC.

Many counts were recorded for this clonotype. The V call is TRBV6-6, the J call TRBJ1-6, with 8 bases fitting TRBD1. With 5 bases clipped from V and 7 bases from J, the junction kept 10 bases outside the gene matches. The CDR3 length is 16 residues. In germline, CDR1 is MNHNY, CDR2 SVGAGI (reference sequence). Here the CDR3 reads CASSQSRTGRNSPLHF. CDR3 DNA sequence: TGTGCCAGCAGTCAATCCCGGACAGGGAGGAATTCACCCCTCCACTTT.

The chain links TRBV19 to TRBJ2-2; 7 positions agree with TRBD1. This CDR3 spans 15 amino acids. The J segment lost 2 bases and the V segment lost 7 bases, leaving 7 bases of the junction unmatched. Germline assignment: CDR1 LNHDA and CDR2 SQIVND (reference sequence). CDR3 in DNA: TGTGCCAGTAAGAACACAGGGGCTAACACCGGGGAGCTGTTTTTT. Amino acids: CASKNTGANTGELFF.